The subject of this entry is one T cell receptor beta chain. The entry originates in a study of T cell responses to AZD1222 COVID-19 vaccine. Only in-frame clones appear in the TCRdb table, and some are missing; sequencing was by immunoSEQ multiplex PCR. The table has 150,000 to 170,000 clones, roughly nine tenths seen once; the top ten hold 5.5%. J gave up 8 bases and V 0 bases, and 10 bases lay outside the gene matches. The germline gives CDR1 SGDLS, CDR2 YYNGEE. This CDR3 region has 15 residues. The V call is TRBV9, the J call TRBJ2-5; 7 bases are a match to TRBD2. Specimen: peripheral blood, collected on day 0 of MenACWY control vaccination. This sequence was found in an adult in good health. Here the CDR3 DNA reads TGTGCCAGCAGCGTAGGTGGCGGGAGAGTTGGAACCCAGTACTTC. Amino acid sequence: CASSVGGGRVGTQYF.